A single sample is the source of the 18 T cell receptor beta chains below, sequenced in a study of blood T cell repertoires in COVID-19. Sequencing used immunoSEQ multiplex PCR; TCRdb keeps in-frame clones, though not all of them. The repertoire has around 200,000 clones, 80% to 90% of them found once; the top ten carry 5.5% to 7.5%. The sample was peripheral blood. The receptor set was obtained from a man aged 55 to 70 who had recovered from COVID-19.

Only a few counts were recorded for this clone. This chain uses TRBV5-4 with TRBJ2-2; TRBD2 agrees at 9 bases. J lost 5 bases, V lost 4 bases, and 6 bases had no gene match. CDR1 is SGHNT and CDR2 is YYREEE in the germline V gene (reference sequence). The CDR3 has 15 amino acids. CDR3 coding DNA: TGTGCCAGCAGCGGCGGGAGGGCCTGGACCGGGGAGCTGTTTTTT. It translates to CASSGGRAWTGELFF.

The chain carries TRBV12-3 or TRBV12-4 and TRBJ2-7; 7 bases fit TRBD2. The CDR3 spans 13 residues. Trimming took 6 bases from V and 7 from J; bases not matched to a gene: 9. CDR3 sequence reads: CASRPGWGGEQYF. CDR3 in DNA: TGTGCCAGCAGACCAGGATGGGGGGGGGAGCAGTACTTC.

V is TRBV6-5 and J is TRBJ2-1, with 9 bases matching TRBD1. This CDR3 is built from 13 residues. Per germline, CDR1 MNHEY and CDR2 SVGAGI. The V segment lost 8 bases and the J segment 7 bases; nucleotides outside the gene matches: 6. CDR3: CASRGTGINEQFF. Here the CDR3 DNA reads TGTGCCAGCCGCGGGACAGGGATAAATGAGCAGTTCTTC.

This chain joins TRBV27 and TRBJ2-7; D is perhaps TRBD1 (6 bases). The germline V and J ends were trimmed by 5 bases and 6 bases, with 20 bases remaining between them. Germline V gives CDR1 MNHEY, CDR2 SMNVEV (reference sequence). The CDR3 has 15 amino acids. DNA of the CDR3: TGTGCCAGCAGTATACTCTCCGGGACACGAGGCGAGCAGTACTTC. Encoded protein: CASSILSGTRGEQYF.

V gene TRBV5-1 combines with J gene TRBJ2-1; tentative D call: TRBD2 (5 bases). Germline loops: CDR1 SGHRS, CDR2 YFSETQ. The CDR3 spans 16 residues. Trimming removed 0 bases from V and 2 bases from J, with 12 bases in between. The CDR3 protein is CASSLANGLTYNEQFF. The CDR3 DNA reads as TGCGCCAGCAGCTTGGCCAACGGACTTACCTACAATGAGCAGTTCTTC.

A remark on this clone: This sample also contains other DNA sequences that code for the same CDR3. The chain uses TRBV3-1 (or the pseudogene TRBV3-2) and TRBJ2-1; TRBD2 might be the D (6 bases). The CDR3 is 15 amino acids. Per germline, CDR1 LGHDT and CDR2 YNNKEL (reference sequence). Trimming shortened V by 1 base and J by 2 bases, and 9 bases separated the two germline ends. In DNA, the CDR3 is TGTGCCAGCAGCCAAGGGGCTAGCGCCTACAATGAGCAGTTCTTC. Protein: CASSQGASAYNEQFF.

V and J are TRBV13 and TRBJ1-1, with unresolved D. CDR1 and CDR2 from the germline V gene are PRHDT and FYEKMQ (reference sequence). V lost 8 bases and J lost 4, with 14 bases in between. This CDR3 is built from 13 residues. The chain's CDR3 is CASDNSLGTEAFF. The CDR3 bases are TGTGCCAGCGACAACAGTCTTGGCACTGAAGCTTTCTTT.

This chain links TRBV7-3 with TRBJ1-1; D remains ambiguous. CDR1 and CDR2 (germline): SGHTA, FQGTGA. The V gene lost 2 bases and the J gene lost 1 base, with 8 bases spanning the gap. The CDR3 is made up of 14 amino acids. CDR3 DNA sequence: TGTGCCAGCAGCTTATCAGCGTCGAACACTGAAGCTTTCTTT. Translated: CASSLSASNTEAFF.

The chain joins TRBV9 to TRBJ2-1; D is possibly TRBD1 (6 bases). V was trimmed by 3 bases and J by 5 bases, leaving 18 bases between them. Germline V CDR1 and CDR2: SGDLS, YYNGEE. CDR3 length: 16 amino acids. Here the CDR3 reads CASSARDTRYNNEQFF. The DNA of the CDR3 is TGTGCCAGCAGCGCCCGGGACACTCGATACAACAATGAGCAGTTCTTC.

The chain uses TRBV5-4 and TRBJ1-5; maybe TRBD1 (6 bases). This CDR3 is built from 14 residues. Deletions cut 2 bases from V and 5 bases from J, with 11 bases between. Germline V CDR1 and CDR2: SGHNT, YYREEE (reference sequence). Here the CDR3 reads CASSLQGNDQPQHF. For the CDR3, the DNA is TGTGCCAGCAGCTTACAGGGAAACGATCAGCCCCAGCATTTT.

CDR3 region: CASRRELGGPQHF. In DNA, the CDR3 is TGTGCCAGTAGAAGAGAATTAGGAGGGCCCCAGCATTTT. V and J are TRBV19 and TRBJ1-5, with D uncertain. The ends were cut back, 6 bases at V and 9 bases at J, with 15 bases in the middle. This CDR3 has 13 amino acids. CDR1 LNHDA and CDR2 SQIVND come from the germline V gene (reference sequence).

The rearrangement uses TRBV3-1 (or the pseudogene TRBV3-2) and TRBJ1-5; no clear D. From germline, CDR1 is LGHDT and CDR2 YNNKEL (reference sequence). The ends were cut back, 1 base at V and 2 bases at J, with 9 bases in the middle. CDR3 length equals 15 residues. CDR3 in DNA: TGTGCCAGCAGCCAAGGAGGGAAGGGCAATCAGCCCCAGCATTTT. Protein: CASSQGGKGNQPQHF.

The chain is built from TRBV19 and TRBJ2-7; 9 bases fit TRBD1. Germline loops: CDR1 LNHDA, CDR2 SQIVND (reference sequence). This CDR3 comprises 15 residues. J gave up 0 bases and V 5 bases, and 5 bases lay outside the gene matches. This CDR3 is CASSAGQGSSYEQYF. CDR3 nucleotides: TGTGCCAGTAGTGCAGGACAGGGGAGCTCCTACGAGCAGTACTTC.

The V gene is TRBV9, the J gene TRBJ1-4, with TRBD1 matching 10 bases. The CDR3 contains 16 residues. Germline V gene lookup returns CDR1 SGDLS and CDR2 YYNGEE. V gave up 3 bases and J gave up 7 bases; unmatched junction bases: 9. The CDR3 sequence: CASSEGQGSYFEKLFF. DNA of the CDR3: TGTGCCAGCAGCGAGGGACAGGGGAGTTATTTTGAAAAACTGTTTTTT. The variable domain in full, completed from reference TRBV9 and TRBJ1-4, reads DSGVTQTPKHLITATGQRVTLRCSPRSGDLSVYWYQQSLDQGLQFLIQYYNGEERAKGNILERFSAQQFPDLHSELNLSSLELGDSALYFCASSEGQGSYFEKLFFGSGTQLSVL.

A single count supports this clone. Here the CDR3 reads CASSLGSPSNEQFF. The DNA of the CDR3 is TGTGCCAGCAGCTTAGGGAGCCCCTCCAATGAGCAGTTCTTC. This chain connects TRBV7-2 to TRBJ2-1; D is unresolved. Germline-derived CDR1 and CDR2 are SGHTA and FQGNSA. V lost 1 base to trimming and J lost 6 bases, with 10 bases between them. This CDR3 contains 14 residues.

The gene calls are TRBV6-5 and TRBJ1-4; 9 bases agree with TRBD1. The CDR3 contains 15 residues. J lost 7 bases, V lost 2 bases, and 5 bases had no gene match. CDR1 and CDR2 from the germline V gene are MNHEY and SVGAGI. The CDR3: CASSYGDRDTEKLFF. The CDR3 DNA reads TGTGCCAGCAGTTACGGGGACAGGGACACTGAAAAACTGTTTTTT.

In DNA, the CDR3 is TGTGCCAGCAGCTTACTGGGAGGCGGAAACATTCAGTACTTC. Its translation: CASSLLGGGNIQYF. The genes are TRBV7-3 and TRBJ2-4; D might be TRBD2 (6 bases). V lost 2 bases to trimming and J lost 6 bases, with 11 bases between them. From germline, CDR1 is SGHTA and CDR2 FQGTGA. The CDR3 runs 14 residues. Full variable domain (rest looked up from reference TRBV7-3 and TRBJ2-4): GAGVSQTPSNKVTEKGKYVELRCDPISGHTALYWYRQSLGQGPEFLIYFQGTGAADDSGLPNDRFFAVRPEGSVSTLKIQRTERGDSAVYLCASSLLGGGNIQYFGAGTRLSVL.

This clone was counted a single time. This CDR3 reads CASSLRGVLQNIQYF. In DNA form, the CDR3 reads TGTGCCAGCAGTTTACGGGGGGTACTTCAAAACATTCAGTACTTC. The chain uses TRBV28 and TRBJ2-4; 7 positions agree with TRBD2. CDR1 is MDHEN and CDR2 is SYDVKM in the germline V gene. The length of the CDR3 is 15 residues. The ends lost 2 bases at V and 5 bases at J; junction bases unmatched: 6.